This TCR beta chain stems from a study of T-cell reconstitution after alpha-beta-depleted transplantation in children. Per germline, CDR1 DFQATT and CDR2 SNEGSKA (reference sequence). The CDR3 spans 13 residues. Trimming cost V 2 bases and J 4 bases; bases outside gene matches: 1. The authors prepared the TCRbeta library with unique molecular identifiers. A single record per CDR3 protein comes from TCRdb applying MiXCR to the PCR reads. The table has roughly 590,000 distinct CDR3 sequences, roughly 15% seen once. The chain employs TRBV20-1 and TRBJ2-5; 10 bases map to TRBD2. The sample here was PBMCs from the stem cell graft donor, taken from the stem cell graft. The TCR originated in a human donor who donated a stem cell graft to a child with acute myeloid leukemia. The chain's CDR3 is CSARQRGGETQYF. CDR3 bases: TGCAGTGCTAGACAGCGGGGGGGAGAGACCCAGTACTTC.